These 5 T cell receptor beta chains came from one sample sequenced in a study of cytomegalovirus exposure and HLA in healthy donors. The PCR used 60 Vbeta and 13 Jbeta primers. The table came from immunoSEQ multiplex PCR; TCRdb's copy has only in-frame clones and leaves some out. The table shows 150,000 to 200,000 clones, with just under 80% occurring only once. Sequencing input: PBMCs. All receptors derive from a female donor in good health and CMV-seronegative.

The chain employs TRBV7-9 and TRBJ2-1; 9 bases are shared with TRBD2. There are 14 residues in the CDR3. V gave up 3 bases and J gave up 5 bases; unmatched junction bases: 2. Germline V CDR1 and CDR2: SEHNR, FQNEAQ (reference sequence). CDR3 coding DNA: TGTGCCAGCAGCTTGGGACTAGCCCACAATGAGCAGTTCTTC. Protein: CASSLGLAHNEQFF. Full variable domain (missing parts from reference TRBV7-9 and TRBJ2-1): DTGVSQNPRHKITKRGQNVTFRCDPISEHNRLYWYRQTLGQGPEFLTYFQNEAQLEKSRLLSDRFSAERPKGSFSTLEIQRTEQGDSAMYLCASSLGLAHNEQFFGPGTRLTVL.

The chain uses TRBV30 and TRBJ1-2, with 9 nucleotides matching TRBD1. V gave up 1 base and J gave up 4 bases; unmatched junction bases: 19. CDR1 GTSNPN and CDR2 SVGIG come from the germline V gene (reference sequence). The CDR3 has 19 residues. CDR3 in DNA: TGTGCCTGGAGTGACCGACCCGGGACAGGGATACGATATTTCTATGGCTACACCTTC. This sequence encodes CAWSDRPGTGIRYFYGYTF.

The chain couples TRBV7-8 to TRBJ2-1; 9 positions match TRBD1. The germline CDR1 and CDR2 sequences are SGHVS and FQNEAQ. CDR3 length: 15 residues. The trim removed 5 bases at V and 4 bases at J, leaving 6 bases unmatched. The CDR3 region is CASSPGTGQYNEQFF. As DNA, the CDR3 is TGTGCCAGCAGCCCCGGGACAGGGCAATACAATGAGCAGTTCTTC. Variable domain in full (rest from reference TRBV7-8 and TRBJ2-1): GAGVSQSPRYKVAKRGQDVALRCDPISGHVSLFWYQQALGQGPEFLTYFQNEAQLDKSGLPSDRFFAERPEGSVSTLKIQRTQQEDSAVYLCASSPGTGQYNEQFFGPGTRLTVL.

V and J are TRBV30 and TRBJ2-1; D may be TRBD2 (5 bases). CDR3 length: 13 residues. In germline, CDR1 is GTSNPN, CDR2 SVGIG (reference sequence). Between the trimmed V and J ends, which lost 2 bases and 4 bases, there was a span of 9 bases. The CDR3: CAWSRTAYNEQFF. CDR3 nucleotides: TGTGCCTGGAGTCGGACTGCATACAATGAGCAGTTCTTC.

The V and J genes are TRBV2 and TRBJ1-2; 7 nucleotides match TRBD1. The CDR3 has 14 amino acids. Germline lookup yields CDR1 SNHLY and CDR2 FYNNEI. J gave up 5 bases and V 7 bases, and 10 bases lay outside the gene matches. The CDR3 coding sequence is TGTGCCAGCACCAGACAGGGCCCGGGGTATGGCTACACCTTC. Translating gives CASTRQGPGYGYTF.